A selection of T cell receptor beta chains follows, all from one sample in a study of CXCR3-negative and CXCR3-positive naive CD8 T cells. TCRdb re-analyzed the 5' RACE reads; it lists each CDR3 protein once, without DNA. This table lists 55,000 to 65,000 distinct CDR3 sequences. Sample: naive CXCR3+ CD8+ T cells from blood. The receptor set was obtained from a human donor in good health. Some clones in this sample may be carry-over from other donors' samples. Each CDR3 is given with its conserved first and last residue.

CDR3aa	j_gene	v_gene
CASSREANTGGLFF	TRBJ2-2	TRBV7-8
CASSSRRREERSNTQYF	TRBJ2-3	TRBV11-3
CASSILDRGGTEAFF	TRBJ1-1	TRBV19
CASSPGRGEQFF	TRBJ2-1	TRBV7-9
CASSPDRTWDYGYTF	TRBJ1-2	TRBV4-3
CASSQLASGAPYEQYF	TRBJ2-7	TRBV4-3
CASSERGTEQETQYF	TRBJ2-5	TRBV2
CASSDGLAGELFF	TRBJ2-2	TRBV6-4
CSVGTYGEQFF	TRBJ2-1	TRBV29-1
CASSQDRLLHF	TRBJ1-6	TRBV4-2
CASSPTGGDSAYEQYF	TRBJ2-7	TRBV3-1
CATSRGLGQNQPQHF	TRBJ1-5	TRBV15
CASSVGGLGEQFF	TRBJ2-1	TRBV9
CSVEGHRGDNEQYF	TRBJ2-7	TRBV29-1
CASSFYSGTGETQYF	TRBJ2-5	TRBV7-9